The present TCR beta chain was sequenced within a study of blood T cells in healthy people across ages. Findings and limits, study-wide: The recorded TCR beta diversity per million T cells decreased in a roughly linear manner with age. Total diversity from one million sequenced T cells was likely underestimated.

For this clonotype: Antigen: not known.

The CDR3 is 17 amino acids. The V end lost 1 base, the J end lost 1 base, and 16 bases lay between the germline ends. Germline lookup yields CDR1 LGHNA and CDR2 YNFKEQ. Using a J-beta primer mix together with a sample-barcoded 5' primer, a second PCR was run for roughly 6 to 12 cycles. A template-switch adaptor with 12 random nucleotides tagged each cDNA molecule. TCRdb reanalysed the 5' RACE reads using MiXCR and keeps one entry per CDR3 protein. The table lists about 1.6 million distinct CDR3 sequences, roughly 32% of them singletons. The source of this sequence is a woman aged 25 to 45 in good health. Material: blood. V gene TRBV4-2 combines with J gene TRBJ1-1; weak D call: TRBD1 (6 bases). Here the CDR3 reads CASSQVTTGRQNTEAFF. The CDR3 bases are TGTGCCAGCAGCCAAGTCACCACAGGGAGGCAGAACACTGAAGCTTTCTTT.